These 29 T cell receptor beta chains came from one sample sequenced in a study of blood T cell repertoires in COVID-19. Profiling relied on immunoSEQ multiplex PCR, and the TCRdb table lists in-frame clones only, not all of them. The sample holds approximately 130,000 clones; about 88% are singletons and the top ten take over 1.5%. The sample was peripheral blood. The receptor set was obtained from a human donor in a cohort sampled during active COVID-19.

V gene TRBV11-3 combines with J gene TRBJ2-1; 9 bases fit TRBD2. Germline assignment: CDR1 SGHNT and CDR2 YENEEA. After removal of 5 bases from V and 6 bases from J, the junction contained 11 bases not matched to a gene. The CDR3 extends over 16 amino acids. CDR3 sequence (DNA): TGTGCCAGCAGCCCAGACGGGCCTAGCGGGGTCAATGAGCAGTTCTTC. Residues: CASSPDGPSGVNEQFF.

The gene calls are TRBV3-1 (or the pseudogene TRBV3-2) and TRBJ1-5; D is undetermined. The V gene's germline CDR1 is LGHDT and CDR2 YNNKEL (reference sequence). Trimming pared 2 bases from V and 9 bases from J, leaving 11 bases between. The CDR3 has 13 residues. The CDR3 region is CASSQTNSRPQHF. The CDR3 DNA is TGTGCCAGCAGCCAAACAAACAGTCGGCCCCAGCATTTT.

This chain uses TRBV11-2 with TRBJ2-7; TRBD2 is a possible D gene (6 bases). The CDR3 totals 13 residues. Germline CDR1 SGHAT, CDR2 FQNNGV. V gave up 5 bases and J gave up 5 bases, with 13 bases separating them. Here the CDR3 DNA reads TGTGCCAGCAGCGACCGACTAGGGGACGAGCAGTACTTC. Translation: CASSDRLGDEQYF.

The genes are TRBV19 and TRBJ1-5, with TRBD1 matching 8 bases. The CDR3 contains 16 residues. The ends lost 4 bases at V and 0 bases at J; junction bases unmatched: 5. The germline V gene has CDR1 LNHDA and CDR2 SQIVND (reference sequence). This CDR3 reads CASSNLTGVSNQPQHF. DNA of the CDR3: TGTGCCAGTAGTAACTTGACAGGGGTTAGCAATCAGCCCCAGCATTTT.

The chain joins TRBV14 to TRBJ1-2; perhaps TRBD1 as D (5 bases). The V gene lost 0 bases and the J gene lost 3 bases, with 11 bases spanning the gap. The CDR3 loop spans 15 amino acids. Germline V gives CDR1 SGHDN, CDR2 FVKESK. The CDR3 loop is CASSQEGGVHYGYTF. The CDR3 nucleotides read TGTGCCAGCAGCCAAGAAGGAGGGGTTCACTATGGCTACACCTTC.

V and J are TRBV12-3 or TRBV12-4 and TRBJ1-2, with D perhaps matching TRBD1 (6 bases). The CDR3 has 13 amino acids. Trimming took off 6 bases at V and 2 bases at J, with 10 bases between the two ends. In nucleotides, the CDR3 is TGTGCCAGCAGCCACAGGGAAAACTATGGCTACACCTTC. Encoded protein: CASSHRENYGYTF.

The rearrangement links TRBV11-2 to TRBJ2-1; a weak D match, TRBD1 (6 bases). Germline values: CDR1 SGHAT, CDR2 FQNNGV. This CDR3 spans 12 amino acids. V lost 5 bases and J lost 5, with 7 bases in between. The CDR3 spells CASSRTDNEQFF. DNA for the CDR3: TGTGCCAGCAGCAGGACAGACAATGAGCAGTTCTTC.

The chain combines TRBV14 with TRBJ2-1, with a possible D match to TRBD2 (6 bases). Germline-derived CDR1 and CDR2 are SGHDN and FVKESK. The CDR3 is 13 residues long. The V end lost 4 bases, the J end lost 9 bases, and 13 bases lay between the germline ends. The CDR3 reads CASSLLLGGEQFF. Here the CDR3 DNA reads TGTGCCAGCAGCCTACTTCTGGGGGGTGAGCAGTTCTTC.

The chain is built from TRBV5-1 and TRBJ2-4, with 11 bases that match TRBD2. Per germline, CDR1 SGHRS and CDR2 YFSETQ. The CDR3 loop spans 15 amino acids. J lost 7 bases, V lost 4 bases, and 7 bases had no gene match. The CDR3 loop is CASSVIAGGTNIQYF. CDR3 DNA: TGCGCCAGCAGCGTTATAGCGGGAGGGACGAACATTCAGTACTTC.

A single count supports this clone. The genes are TRBV5-1 and TRBJ1-1, with 7 positions matching TRBD1. CDR3 length: 15 amino acids. The germline gives CDR1 SGHRS, CDR2 YFSETQ. With 4 bases clipped from V and 2 bases from J, the junction kept 8 bases outside the gene matches. CDR3 DNA: TGCGCCAGCAGCCTCTGGACAGGTGGTAACACTGAAGCTTTCTTT. Translating it yields CASSLWTGGNTEAFF.

The chain uses TRBV14 and TRBJ2-1; 9 bases fit TRBD1. The junction had 5 bases not matched to a gene; V was cut back by 4 bases and J by 4 bases. The CDR3 has 15 amino acids. From germline, CDR1 is SGHDN and CDR2 FVKESK. CDR3 loop: CASSRYRGRYNEQFF. The CDR3 bases are TGTGCCAGCAGCCGATACAGGGGGCGGTACAATGAGCAGTTCTTC.

The V gene is TRBV6-1, the J gene TRBJ2-5, with TRBD2 matching 7 bases. Germline V lookup: CDR1 MNHNS, CDR2 SASEGT. This CDR3 comprises 14 residues. Unmatched junction bases numbered 5, after V lost 2 bases and J lost 5 bases. CDR3 amino acids: CASSEWGTIETQYF. The CDR3 nucleotides read TGTGCCAGCAGTGAATGGGGGACTATTGAGACCCAGTACTTC.

The J gene is TRBJ2-2, the V gene TRBV5-6, with 12 bases that match TRBD2. The CDR3 spans 15 residues. The germline V gene encodes CDR1 SGHDT and CDR2 YYEEEE. J lost 5 bases, V lost 4 bases, and 3 bases had no gene match. DNA of the CDR3: TGTGCCAGCAGCATAGGACTAGCGGGGACCGGGGAGCTGTTTTTT. Encoded protein: CASSIGLAGTGELFF.

The gene calls are TRBV12-5 and TRBJ2-1, with 16 positions matching TRBD2. CDR3 size: 22 residues. CDR1 is LGHNT and CDR2 is FRNRAP in the germline V gene. V lost 0 bases to trimming and J lost 7 bases; unmatched junction nucleotides: 18. CDR3 region: CASGLVHLKGTSGGALWNEQFF. The CDR3 nucleotides read TGTGCTAGTGGTTTGGTCCATCTCAAAGGGACTAGCGGGGGGGCCTTGTGGAATGAGCAGTTCTTC.

This clone was seen a single time. The chain carries TRBV5-1 and TRBJ2-7; TRBD1 might be the D (6 bases). From germline, CDR1 is SGHRS and CDR2 YFSETQ. This CDR3 has 14 residues. With 4 bases removed from V and 5 bases from J, the gap between germline ends came to 16 bases. CDR3 amino acids: CASSPTLGANEQYF. CDR3 sequence (DNA): TGCGCCAGCAGCCCAACCTTGGGGGCGAACGAGCAGTACTTC.

Of note for this clone: The same CDR3 is also encoded by other DNA sequences in this sample. This chain links TRBV12-5 with TRBJ2-2; D unresolved. The CDR3 has 15 residues. Germline-derived CDR1 and CDR2 are LGHNT and FRNRAP. Trimming took off 2 bases at V and 1 base at J, with 8 bases between the two ends. The CDR3 protein is CASGLSAGNTGELFF. The DNA for the CDR3 is TGTGCTAGTGGTTTGTCGGCAGGGAACACCGGGGAGCTGTTTTTT.

V usage is TRBV6-5 and J usage is TRBJ1-3; D not resolved. The CDR3 spans 13 residues. V was trimmed by 6 bases and J by 4 bases, leaving 10 bases between them. Germline CDR1 and CDR2: MNHEY and SVGAGI. The chain's CDR3 is CASSRAGGNTIYF. CDR3 in DNA: TGTGCCAGCAGCCGGGCGGGGGGAAACACCATATATTTT.

The genes are TRBV3-1 (or the pseudogene TRBV3-2) and TRBJ2-5, with 7 bases lining up with TRBD2. After removal of 0 bases from V and 5 bases from J, the junction contained 6 bases not matched to a gene. This CDR3 is built from 15 residues. The germline CDR1 and CDR2 sequences are LGHDT and YNNKEL (reference sequence). Here the CDR3 DNA reads TGTGCCAGCAGCCAAGATACCACTAGCGAGGAGACCCAGTACTTC. This translates into CASSQDTTSEETQYF.

The chain employs TRBV19 and TRBJ2-7; D ambiguous. V dropped 4 bases and J dropped 5 bases, with 15 bases sitting between them. This CDR3 has 14 amino acids. Germline CDR1 is LNHDA and CDR2 is SQIVND (reference sequence). The DNA for the CDR3 is TGTGCCAGTAGTACCCAGAGGTCCCTGGACGAGCAGTACTTC. Protein product: CASSTQRSLDEQYF.

J is TRBJ1-5 and V is TRBV7-2; TRBD1 agrees at 8 bases. The CDR3 has 19 residues. The V segment lost 1 base and the J segment 0 bases; nucleotides outside the gene matches: 11. Germline V CDR1 and CDR2: SGHTA, FQGNSA. CDR3 in DNA: TGTGCCAGCAGCTTAGGGCAGGGGGCTTACCTCGGTAGCAATCAGCCCCAGCATTTT. It translates to CASSLGQGAYLGSNQPQHF.

A note on this clone: This same CDR3 is encoded by further DNA sequences in the sample. The chain links TRBV10-3 to TRBJ2-1, with 7 positions matching TRBD2. Germline CDR1 and CDR2: ENHRY and SYGVKD. V shed 6 bases and J 2 bases; nucleotides not matched to a gene: 10. The CDR3 totals 16 residues. The CDR3 region has the DNA TGTGCCATCAGCTGGACTAGTGGGAGGGCCTACAATGAGCAGTTCTTC. It is translated as CAISWTSGRAYNEQFF.

The chain recombines TRBV11-2 with TRBJ1-6; no reliable D call. The CDR3 consists of 12 residues. Germline CDR1 reads SGHAT; CDR2 reads FQNNGV. V was shortened by 3 bases and J by 7 bases, with 4 bases between the two germline ends. The CDR3 DNA is TGTGCCAGCAGCTTTCTCAATTCACCCCTCCACTTT. Amino acids: CASSFLNSPLHF.

This sequence joins TRBV14 and TRBJ2-5; D perhaps matches TRBD2 (6 bases). The germline gives CDR1 SGHDN, CDR2 FVKESK. The CDR3 is made up of 17 amino acids. V lost 0 bases to trimming and J lost 1 base, with 15 bases between them. DNA for the CDR3: TGTGCCAGCAGCCAAGATAGGTGGAGGGACGGCCAAGAGACCCAGTACTTC. Protein product: CASSQDRWRDGQETQYF. The full variable domain, rest sourced from reference TRBV14 and TRBJ2-5, is EAGVTQFPSHSVIEKGQTVTLRCDPISGHDNLYWYRRVMGKEIKFLLHFVKESKQDESGMPNNRFLAERTGGTYSTLKVQPAELEDSGVYFCASSQDRWRDGQETQYFGPGTRLLVL.

As DNA, the CDR3 is TGTGCCAGCTCTCGGACTAGCGTTCACAATGAGCAGTTCTTC. It translates to CASSRTSVHNEQFF. The chain has TRBV18 and TRBJ2-1, with 9 bases fitting TRBD2. This CDR3 contains 14 residues. CDR1 is KGHSH and CDR2 is LQKENI in the germline V gene. Trimming removed 6 bases from V and 5 bases from J; junction bases left unmatched: 5.

This clone was seen once. CDR3 sequence: CASSDSGVSYNEQFF. In DNA form, the CDR3 reads TGTGCCAGCAGTGATTCGGGGGTCTCCTACAATGAGCAGTTCTTC. J is TRBJ2-1 and V is TRBV2, with D perhaps TRBD2 (6 bases). The CDR3 consists of 15 residues. Germline V gene sequence: CDR1 SNHLY, CDR2 FYNNEI. V lost 3 bases and J 0 bases, leaving 9 bases between the germline ends.

The chain combines TRBV7-2 with TRBJ2-3; TRBD2 aligns across 7 bases. V dropped 6 bases and J dropped 0; count of bases not matched to a gene: 9. Germline V lookup: CDR1 SGHTA, CDR2 FQGNSA. This CDR3 has 16 amino acids. The CDR3 DNA is TGTGCCAGCAGAACGTCGGGACTATCTAGCACAGATACGCAGTATTTT. This sequence encodes CASRTSGLSSTDTQYF.

The chain joins TRBV6-6 to TRBJ2-7; 12 nucleotides align to TRBD2. Germline V gene sequence: CDR1 MNHNY, CDR2 SVGAGI (reference sequence). The J segment lost 4 bases and the V segment lost 5 bases, leaving 12 bases of the junction unmatched. This CDR3 is 17 amino acids long. Here the CDR3 DNA reads TGTGCCAGCAGTCAACCTCCTAGCGGGGGGGCCTCGTACGAGCAGTACTTC. This codes for CASSQPPSGGASYEQYF.

V gene TRBV28 combines with J gene TRBJ2-3; TRBD2 aligns across 9 bases. J gave up 4 bases and V 2 bases, and 7 bases lay outside the gene matches. Germline-derived CDR1 and CDR2 are MDHEN and SYDVKM. The CDR3 length is 16 residues. CDR3: CASSLVGGRAPDTQYF. CDR3 nucleotides: TGTGCCAGCAGTTTAGTAGGCGGGAGGGCCCCAGATACGCAGTATTTT. Combining the CDR3 with reference TRBV28 and TRBJ2-3 gives the whole variable domain DVKVTQSSRYLVKRTGEKVFLECVQDMDHENMFWYRQDPGLGLRLIYFSYDVKMKEKGDIPEGYSVSREKKERFSLILESASTNQTSMYLCASSLVGGRAPDTQYFGPGTRLTVL.

The genes are TRBV5-5 and TRBJ1-1; D is unclear. The CDR3 is made up of 13 amino acids. V was cut by 0 bases and J by 7 bases, with 10 bases left in between. Looked up from germline, CDR1 is SGHKS and CDR2 is YYEKEE (reference sequence). The CDR3 sequence is CASSLASGYEAFF. The DNA of the CDR3 is TGTGCCAGCAGCTTGGCATCCGGGTATGAAGCTTTCTTT.